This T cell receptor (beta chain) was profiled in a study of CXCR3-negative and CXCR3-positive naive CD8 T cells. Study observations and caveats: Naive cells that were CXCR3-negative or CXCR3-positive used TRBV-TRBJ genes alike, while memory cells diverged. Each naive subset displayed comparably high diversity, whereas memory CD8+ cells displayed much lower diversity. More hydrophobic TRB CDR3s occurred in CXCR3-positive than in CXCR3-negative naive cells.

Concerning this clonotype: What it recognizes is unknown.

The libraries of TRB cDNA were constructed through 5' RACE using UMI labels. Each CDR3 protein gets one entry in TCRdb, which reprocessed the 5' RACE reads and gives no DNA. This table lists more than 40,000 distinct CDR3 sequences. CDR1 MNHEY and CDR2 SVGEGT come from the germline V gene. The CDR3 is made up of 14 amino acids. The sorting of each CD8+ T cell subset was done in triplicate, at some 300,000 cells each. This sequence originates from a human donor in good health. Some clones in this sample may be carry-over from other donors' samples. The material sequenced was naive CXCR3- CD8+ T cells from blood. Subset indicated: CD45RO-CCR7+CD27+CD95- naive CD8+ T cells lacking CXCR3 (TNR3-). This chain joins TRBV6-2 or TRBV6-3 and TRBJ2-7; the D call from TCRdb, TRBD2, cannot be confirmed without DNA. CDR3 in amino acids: CASSVAGVQNEQYF.